This TCR beta chain was identified in a study of cytomegalovirus exposure and HLA in healthy donors. CDR1 and CDR2 (germline): SEHNR, FQNEAQ (reference sequence). V shed 4 bases, J shed 6 bases, and the junction held 17 bases outside the gene matches. The CDR3 is 17 amino acids. This clone was detected only a few times. Its antigen is not known. Study outcomes and limitations: Reportedly, a later analysis found an Asian-associated ancestry cluster had fewer N-insertions than the approximately 700-donor mean. For most TCR sequences rarity was the rule, although some public TCRs occurred in many donors.

This PCR relied on a set of 60 Vbeta primers and 13 Jbeta primers. Profiling relied on immunoSEQ multiplex PCR, and the TCRdb table lists in-frame clones only, not all of them. This repertoire shows 75,000 to 95,000 clones, around 90% found once; its top ten account for about 2.5%. The sequenced sample consisted of PBMCs. This TCR came from a man younger than 35 in good health and CMV-seronegative. The chain joins TRBV7-9 to TRBJ2-7, with TRBD2 matching 8 bases. CDR3 residues: CASSSTALGTRFGEQYF. Here the CDR3 DNA reads TGTGCCAGCAGCTCCACGGCACTCGGGACTAGATTCGGCGAGCAGTACTTC.